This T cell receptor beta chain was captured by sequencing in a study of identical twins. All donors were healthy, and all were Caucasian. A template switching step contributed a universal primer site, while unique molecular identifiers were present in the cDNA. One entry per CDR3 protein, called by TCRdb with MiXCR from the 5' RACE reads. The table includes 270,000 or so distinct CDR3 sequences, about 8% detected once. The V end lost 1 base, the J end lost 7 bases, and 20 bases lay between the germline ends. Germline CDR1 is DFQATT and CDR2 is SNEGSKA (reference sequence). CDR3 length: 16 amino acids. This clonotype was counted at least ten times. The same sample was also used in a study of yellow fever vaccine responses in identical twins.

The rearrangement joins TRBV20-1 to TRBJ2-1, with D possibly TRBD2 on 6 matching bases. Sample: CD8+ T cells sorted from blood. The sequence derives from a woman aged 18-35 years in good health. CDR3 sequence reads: CSARVLPPGVTNEQFF. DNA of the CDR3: TGCAGTGCTAGAGTTCTTCCCCCGGGAGTAACGAATGAGCAGTTCTTC.